A single TCR beta chain is shown here with its context. In the sorted-subset replicate PCRs, 150 to 250 ng DNA, 25,000 to 30,000 T cell genomes, was used. Here immunoSEQ multiplex PCR was the method, and the copy in TCRdb shows in-frame clones only, minus some. This sample yields some 630,000 clones, of which about two thirds are seen a single time; under 2% belongs to the top ten. The data stem from a study of shared clonotypes between healthy human individuals. The J segment lost 5 bases and the V segment lost 1 base, leaving 8 bases of the junction unmatched. Germline CDR1 and CDR2: MGHRA and YSYEKL. This CDR3 is built from 17 residues. CD4+ cells were split into CD45RA+ naive and CD45RA-negative memory subsets.

The rearrangement uses TRBV4-1 and TRBJ2-1, with 10 bases lining up with TRBD2. The source of this sequence is a woman aged 25-40 years in good health. The sequencing sample was made of memory CD4+ T cells sorted from blood. Subset noted: CD45RA-negative fraction. The CDR3 reads CASSQASLAGEHNEQFF. For the CDR3, the DNA is TGCGCCAGCAGCCAAGCCTCCCTAGCGGGAGAGCACAATGAGCAGTTCTTC.